This T cell receptor (beta chain) was retrieved from a study of blood T cell repertoires in COVID-19 (TCRdb year 2020). Regarding the complete study: Samples covering the acute and convalescent phases of COVID-19 were provided by collaborators in the United States, Italy and Spain. The prospective study material was composed of cDNA or gDNA derived from T cells, B-cell-depleted T cells, or PBMCs. The repertoires were made available in a free public database intended to serve as a resource for research on the immune response to SARS-CoV-2. Samples came from the ongoing ImmuneRACE study (first 160 participants) plus 1,254 subjects from 6 global collaborators. Subjects who had been exposed to COVID-19, were actively infected with it, or had recovered from it provided the deeply sampled blood TCRbeta repertoires that made up the dataset. HLA class I and class II types, where available, came from metadata supplied by the sample provider rather than from assay-based typing. Nearly every sample came with metadata listing a de-identified subject ID, COVID-19 status, age in years and sex. Here is what the overall study found, with its caveats: How much clinical and demographic metadata was included differed by source and by participant, and the metadata was provided uncurated.

Via the germline V gene, CDR1 is SGHNT and CDR2 YENEEA. Deletion took 1 base off V and 0 bases off J, with a span of 9 bases between the germline ends. Its CDR3 holds 16 amino acids, cysteine through phenylalanine. Only the CDR3 DNA stays, 48 bases, in frame from base 1. The collaborating institutions used their own protocols to collect whole blood in K2EDTA tubes. For TCRbeta analysis, collaborators shipped samples as frozen whole blood, isolated PBMCs, or DNA extracted from either of those sample types. The immunoSEQ Assay, a bias-controlled multiplex PCR, was used to amplify TCRbeta CDR3 regions from genomic DNA. The original methods were these. The number of nucleated cells in each sample was estimated by amplification of reference gene primers within the assay. Sequence reads were collapsed and filtered to measure the absolute abundance of every unique TCRbeta CDR3 rearrangement. For each sample, productive Simpson clonality was calculated by taking the square root of Simpson's diversity index across productive rearrangements. TCRdb mirrors the immuneACCESS table, restricted to in-frame sequences. Some clones are absent from its copies; in checked studies, under half trace to an unresolved V gene, and the reason for the others is unknown. V and J calls and clone size follow that table, whereas D and trimming were derived from the DNA. For this sample the table gives some 93,000 clones, of which 70% to 85% were detected only once. The ten largest clones represent under 11% of the sample.

Notes on this clone: This receptor's antigen is unknown. No base quality values were provided; no much bigger clone lies one nucleotide off.

The source material was peripheral blood. The clonotype was recovered from a man aged 70 or older with acute or convalescent COVID-19. The V gene is TRBV11-3 and the J gene is TRBJ2-2; the D gene cannot be resolved reliably. The CDR3 region reads CASSLAPVSNTGELFF. The nucleotide sequence reads as follows: TGTGCCAGCAGCTTAGCCCCGGTCTCGAACACCGGGGAGCTGTTTTTT.